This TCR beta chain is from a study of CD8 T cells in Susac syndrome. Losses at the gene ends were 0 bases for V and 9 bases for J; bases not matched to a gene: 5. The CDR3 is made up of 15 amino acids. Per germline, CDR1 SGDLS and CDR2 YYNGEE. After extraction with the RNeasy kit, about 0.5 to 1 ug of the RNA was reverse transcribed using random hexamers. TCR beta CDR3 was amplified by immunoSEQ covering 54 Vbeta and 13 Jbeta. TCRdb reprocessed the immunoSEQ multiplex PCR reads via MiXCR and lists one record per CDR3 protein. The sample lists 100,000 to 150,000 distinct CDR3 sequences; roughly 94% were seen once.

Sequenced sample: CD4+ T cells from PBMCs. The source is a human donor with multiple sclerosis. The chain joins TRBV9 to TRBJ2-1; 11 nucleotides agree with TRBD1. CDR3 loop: CASSVAGQGAVEQFF. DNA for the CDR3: TGTGCCAGCAGCGTAGCAGGACAGGGGGCTGTTGAGCAGTTCTTC.